Listed below are T cell receptor beta chains from one sample, sequenced in a study of T cell repertoires in cytomegalovirus infection. TCRdb independently ran MiXCR on the reads; one entry per CDR3 protein. The data contain about 320,000 distinct CDR3 sequences, 9.5% of them singletons. The material sequenced was PBMCs. The receptors stem from a human donor in good health (CMV status not recorded). Some clones in this sample may be carry-over from other donors' samples. CDR3s include the opening cysteine and the closing phenylalanine or tryptophan. D genes are given only for firm matches. Clone size is given for some rows only: seen once, a few or many times, or a class if the clone is expanded.

TRBJ2-3,TRBV7-2,-,TRBD1,TGTGCCAGCAGGACCGGGACAGAAAAGTATTTT,CASRTGTEKYF
TRBJ1-6,TRBV7-8,many,TRBD1,TGTGCCAGCAGCGAGGACAGGGGCCGGGTCTATAATTCACCCCTCCACTTT,CASSEDRGRVYNSPLHF
TRBJ2-7,TRBV12-3/TRBV12-4,-,-,TGTGCCAGCAGTTCCAGGACGCGGCAGTACTTC,CASSSRTRQYF
TRBJ2-7,TRBV28,many,-,TGTGCCAGCAAAAGCTCGCCGGGGGCGCGGTACGAGCAGTACTTC,CASKSSPGARYEQYF
TRBJ2-7,TRBV7-9,-,-,TGTGCCAGCAGCTTAACCCCTTCGGTGGACCTAGCCTACGAGCAGTACTTC,CASSLTPSVDLAYEQYF
TRBJ2-5,TRBV20-1,few,TRBD2,TGCAGTGCTAGCCCTCTAGCGGGGGGGACCCAAGAGACCCAGTACTTC,CSASPLAGGTQETQYF
TRBJ1-1,TRBV6-2/TRBV6-3,-,TRBD1,TGTGCCAGCAGTACCGGGACAGCAAGGGCTTTCTTT,CASSTGTARAFF
TRBJ2-7,TRBV6-2/TRBV6-3,few,-,TGTGCCAGCAGTTACGCCTGGAGCGAGCAGTACTTC,CASSYAWSEQYF
TRBJ2-1,TRBV11-3,few,TRBD2,TGTGCCAGCAGCTCCGCTAGCGGCTATGAGCAGTTCTTC,CASSSASGYEQFF
TRBJ1-3,TRBV7-2,few,-,TGTGCCAGCAGCTTAGGTACTGGGATCGAAAACACCATATATTTT,CASSLGTGIENTIYF
TRBJ2-5,TRBV5-4,-,TRBD2,TGTGCCAGCAGCTTGGGACTAGCCCCAGAGACCCAGTACTTC,CASSLGLAPETQYF
TRBJ1-2,TRBV6-5,few,-,TGTGCCAGCAGTTACTCGATCGGGGGGTGGTATGGCTACACCTTC,CASSYSIGGWYGYTF
TRBJ1-5,TRBV6-6,few,-,TGTGCCAGCAGTTACCGGGCACTCGATTATAGCAATCAGCCCCAGCATTTT,CASSYRALDYSNQPQHF
TRBJ1-2,TRBV4-3,-,-,TGCGCCAGCAGCCAGCTCAGGGGAGAGGAGAATGGCTACACCTTC,CASSQLRGEENGYTF
TRBJ2-7,TRBV28,-,TRBD2,TGTGCCAGCAAAAGCAATGCCGGGGCTAGCGGGAGTTCCTACGAGCAGTACTTC,CASKSNAGASGSSYEQYF
TRBJ2-5,TRBV12-3/TRBV12-4,few,TRBD2,TGTGCCAGCACGGCTAGCGGGGAAAAAGAGACCCAGTACTTC,CASTASGEKETQYF
TRBJ2-1,TRBV28,many,TRBD2,TGTGCCAGCAGGCCCGGGACTAGTAACGGTAATGAGCAGTTCTTC,CASRPGTSNGNEQFF